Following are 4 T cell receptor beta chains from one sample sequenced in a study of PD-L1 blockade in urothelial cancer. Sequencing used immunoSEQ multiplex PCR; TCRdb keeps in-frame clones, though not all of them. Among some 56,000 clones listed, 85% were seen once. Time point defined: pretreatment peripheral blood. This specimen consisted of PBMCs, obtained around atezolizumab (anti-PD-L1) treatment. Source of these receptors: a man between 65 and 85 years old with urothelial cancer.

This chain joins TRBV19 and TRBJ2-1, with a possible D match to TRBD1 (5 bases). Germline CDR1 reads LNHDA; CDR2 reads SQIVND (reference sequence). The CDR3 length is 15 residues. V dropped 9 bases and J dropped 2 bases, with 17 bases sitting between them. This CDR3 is CASRIGHEPYNEQFF. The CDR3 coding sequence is TGTGCCAGCCGCATCGGACACGAGCCCTACAATGAGCAGTTCTTC.

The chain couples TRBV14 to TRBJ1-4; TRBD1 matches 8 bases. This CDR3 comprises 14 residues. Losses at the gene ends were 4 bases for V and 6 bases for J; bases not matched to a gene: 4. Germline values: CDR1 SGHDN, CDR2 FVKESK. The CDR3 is CASSLGQGYEKLFF. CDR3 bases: TGTGCCAGCAGCCTCGGACAGGGTTATGAAAAACTGTTTTTT.

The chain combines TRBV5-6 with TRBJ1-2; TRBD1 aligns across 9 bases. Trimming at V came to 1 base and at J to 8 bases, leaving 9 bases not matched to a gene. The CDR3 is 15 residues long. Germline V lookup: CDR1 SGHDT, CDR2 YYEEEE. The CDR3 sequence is CASSLHGTGSYGYTF. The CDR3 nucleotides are TGTGCCAGCAGCTTGCACGGGACAGGGAGTTACGGCTACACCTTC.

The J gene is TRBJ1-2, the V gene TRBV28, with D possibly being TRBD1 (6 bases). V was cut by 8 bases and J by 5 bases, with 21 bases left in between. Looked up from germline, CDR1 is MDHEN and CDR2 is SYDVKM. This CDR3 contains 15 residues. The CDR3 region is CASQTLLGGSYGYTF. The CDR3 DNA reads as TGTGCCAGCCAGACCCTCCTAGGGGGATCGTATGGCTACACCTTC.